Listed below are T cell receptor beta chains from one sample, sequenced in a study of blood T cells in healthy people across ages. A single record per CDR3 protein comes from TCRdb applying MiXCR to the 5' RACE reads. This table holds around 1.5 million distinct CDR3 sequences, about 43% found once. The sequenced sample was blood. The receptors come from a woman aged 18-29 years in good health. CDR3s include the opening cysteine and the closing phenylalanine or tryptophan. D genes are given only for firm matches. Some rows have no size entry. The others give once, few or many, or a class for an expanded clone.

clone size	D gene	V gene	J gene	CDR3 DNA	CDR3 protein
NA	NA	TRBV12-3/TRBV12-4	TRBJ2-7	TGTGCCAGCATTGCAGGGACTTACAATGAGCAGTACTTC	CASIAGTYNEQYF
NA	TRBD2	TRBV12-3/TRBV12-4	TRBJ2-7	TGTGCCAGCAGTCGCGGGGGACCCTCTTACGAGCAGTACTTC	CASSRGGPSYEQYF
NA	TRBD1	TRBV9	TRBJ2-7	TGTGCCAGCAGCGGCGGGACAGGGGGATTCTACGAGCAGTACTTC	CASSGGTGGFYEQYF
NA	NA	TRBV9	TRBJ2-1	TGTGCCAGCAGCCTTATTACGGCCGGGGCCTACAATGAGCAGTTCTTC	CASSLITAGAYNEQFF
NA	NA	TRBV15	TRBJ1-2	TGTGCCACCAGCAGAGATGCGACAGGTGGTTTCTATGGCTACACCTTC	CATSRDATGGFYGYTF
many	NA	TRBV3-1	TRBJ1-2	TGCGCCAGCAGCCAGGCCTATGGCTACACCTTC	CASSQAYGYTF
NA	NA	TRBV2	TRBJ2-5	TGTGCCAGCAGTGACCCTAGCAGGTATGGGGAGACCCAGTACTTC	CASSDPSRYGETQYF
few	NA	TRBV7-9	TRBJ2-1	TGTGCCAGCGGAGGGGGGAGCTCCTACAATGAGCAGTTCTTC	CASGGGSSYNEQFF
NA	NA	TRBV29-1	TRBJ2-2	TGCAGCGTTTGTGAAGGGTTCACCGGGGAGCTGTTTTTT	CSVCEGFTGELFF
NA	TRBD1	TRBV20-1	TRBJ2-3	TGCAGTGCTGCCTCCGGGACAGGGACCGATACGCAGTATTTT	CSAASGTGTDTQYF
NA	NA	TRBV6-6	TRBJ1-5	TGTGCCAGCGGTGGTGGGCAGCGATACAATCAGCCCCAGCATTTT	CASGGGQRYNQPQHF
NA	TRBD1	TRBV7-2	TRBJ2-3	TGTGCCAGCAGCTGGAAGGGGGCGGAAACAGATACGCAGTATTTT	CASSWKGAETDTQYF
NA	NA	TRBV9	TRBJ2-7	TGTGCCAGCAGCGTAGATTCGGGAGACCCATACAATGAGCAGTACTTC	CASSVDSGDPYNEQYF
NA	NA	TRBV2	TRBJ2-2	TGTGCCAGCAGTGAACCTACGAACACCGGGGAGCTGTTTTTT	CASSEPTNTGELFF
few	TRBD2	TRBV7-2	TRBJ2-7	TGTGCCAGCTCGACTCGGGGGCTAGCGGGGGGCCCACTGTACGAGCAGTACTTC	CASSTRGLAGGPLYEQYF
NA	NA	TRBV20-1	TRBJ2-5	TGCAGTGCTAGAGAGCCCCTGTCCCGCGGGCAGTACTTC	CSAREPLSRGQYF
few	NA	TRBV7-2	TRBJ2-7	TGTGCCAGCAGCCGACAGGTAACCTACGAGCAGTACTTC	CASSRQVTYEQYF
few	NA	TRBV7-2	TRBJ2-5	TGTGCCAGCAGCAGCGACCGGGACCCCCAAGAGACCCAGTACTTC	CASSSDRDPQETQYF
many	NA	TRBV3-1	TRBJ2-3	TGTGCCAGCAGTCGATCAGATACGCAGTATTTT	CASSRSDTQYF
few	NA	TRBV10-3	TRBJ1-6	TGTGCCATCAGTGAGGGCAGTTGGCTTGTTAATTCACCCCTCCACTTT	CAISEGSWLVNSPLHF
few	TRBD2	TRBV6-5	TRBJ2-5	TGTGCCAGCAGCTCCACTAGCGGGGCCAGGAGGACCCAGTACTTC	CASSSTSGARRTQYF
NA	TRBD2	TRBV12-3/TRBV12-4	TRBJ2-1	TGTGCCAGCAGTTCCAGCGGGGGGCCCGTTAGGAATGAGCAGTTCTTC	CASSSSGGPVRNEQFF
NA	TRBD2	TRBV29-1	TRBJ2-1	TGCAGCGTTATACCGGTGGCTAGCGGGGGTAGCTCCTACAATGAGCAGTTCTTC	CSVIPVASGGSSYNEQFF
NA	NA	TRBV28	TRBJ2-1	TGTGCCAGCGACTCACCGGGACGCCCATACAATGAGCAGTTCTTC	CASDSPGRPYNEQFF
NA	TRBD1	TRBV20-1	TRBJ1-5	TGCAGTGCTAGAGGTGGGACAGGGGGGTATCAGCCCCAGCATTTT	CSARGGTGGYQPQHF
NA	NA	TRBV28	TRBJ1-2	TGTGCCAGCAGCCCCTATTCCGAGGGACTCTATGGCTACACCTTC	CASSPYSEGLYGYTF
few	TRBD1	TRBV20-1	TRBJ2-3	TGCAGTGCTCCAAGAGGGACAGGGGGTTGGGGCACAGATACGCAGTATTTT	CSAPRGTGGWGTDTQYF
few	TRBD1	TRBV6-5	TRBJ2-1	TGTGCCAGCAGTTACATTGGACAGGGGGTCCATGAGCAGTTCTTC	CASSYIGQGVHEQFF
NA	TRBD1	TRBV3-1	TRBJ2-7	TGTGCCAGCAGCCATAGACAGGGGAATTATAACGAGCAGTACTTC	CASSHRQGNYNEQYF
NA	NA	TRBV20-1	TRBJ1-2	TGCAGTGCCTACCGGAGCCTGGATAACTATGGCTACACCTTC	CSAYRSLDNYGYTF
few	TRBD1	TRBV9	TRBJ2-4	TGTGCCAGCAGCGGAGGATTGGCGGACAGGGCGGGAAACATTCAGTACTTC	CASSGGLADRAGNIQYF
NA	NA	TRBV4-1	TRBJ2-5	TGCGCCAGCAGCCAAGATTTGGGGAACGCTCAAGAGACCCAGTACTTC	CASSQDLGNAQETQYF
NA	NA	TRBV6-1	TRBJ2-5	TGTGCCAGCAGTGAAAGTCCGGACCGAGGGCAGTACTTC	CASSESPDRGQYF
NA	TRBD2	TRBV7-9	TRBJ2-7	TGTGCCAGCAGCGAACACAGGGGGACTAGCGGCTACAATGAGCAGTACTTC	CASSEHRGTSGYNEQYF
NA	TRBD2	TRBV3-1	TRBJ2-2	TGTGCCAGCAGCCCTGAGCGGGGGGGGCCTTTGAACACCGGGGAGCTGTTTTTT	CASSPERGGPLNTGELFF
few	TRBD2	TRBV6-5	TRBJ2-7	TGTGCCAGCAGCCGCGGGAGTGGCTACAATGAGCAGTACTTC	CASSRGSGYNEQYF
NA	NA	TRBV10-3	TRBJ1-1	TGTGCCATCAGGGGTGGGGTAGTGAACACTGAAGCTTTCTTT	CAIRGGVVNTEAFF
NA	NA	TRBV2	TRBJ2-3	TGTGCCAGTTTATACAGGGCCCCGGGCACAGATACGCAGTATTTT	CASLYRAPGTDTQYF
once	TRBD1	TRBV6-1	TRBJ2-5	TGTGCCAGCGACAGGGCCCAAGAGACCCAGTACTTC	CASDRAQETQYF
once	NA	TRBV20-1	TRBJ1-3	TGCAGTGCTAGAGTGCAGGGGACGGGAAACACCATATATTTT	CSARVQGTGNTIYF
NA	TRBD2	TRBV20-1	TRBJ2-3	TGCAGTGCCCCCCAAGCGGGGAAGCGTCAAGATACGCAGTATTTT	CSAPQAGKRQDTQYF
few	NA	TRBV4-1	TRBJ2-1	TGCGCCAGCAGCCAAATGGACTATCGAAGCTCCTACAATGAGCAGTTCTTC	CASSQMDYRSSYNEQFF
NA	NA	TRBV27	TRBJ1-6	TGTGTCAGCGGACAACCTAATTCACCCCTCCACTTT	CVSGQPNSPLHF
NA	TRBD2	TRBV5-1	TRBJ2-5	TGCGCCAGCAGCTTGTGGGCTAGCGGGGCACAAGAGACCCAGTACTTC	CASSLWASGAQETQYF
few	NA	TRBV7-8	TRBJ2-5	TGTGCCAGCAGCTCAGCCGGGCTCTCGTTGGGAGAGACCCAGTACTTC	CASSSAGLSLGETQYF
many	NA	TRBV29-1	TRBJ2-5	TGCAGCGTTAATCCGGACGAAGAGACCCAGTACTTC	CSVNPDEETQYF
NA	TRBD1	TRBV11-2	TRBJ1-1	TGTGCCAGTAGGAGGGACAGGAACACTGAAGCTTTCTTT	CASRRDRNTEAFF
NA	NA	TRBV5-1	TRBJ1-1	TGCGCCAGCAGCGACAGGAACACTGAAGCTTTCTTT	CASSDRNTEAFF
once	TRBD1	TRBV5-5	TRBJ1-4	TGTGCCAGCAGCCGCAGCGGACAGGGCCGGTGGAATGAAAAACTGTTTTTT	CASSRSGQGRWNEKLFF
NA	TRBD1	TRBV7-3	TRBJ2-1	TGTGCCAGCAGCGCTTTTCCGGGACAGGGACACAATGAGCAGTTCTTC	CASSAFPGQGHNEQFF
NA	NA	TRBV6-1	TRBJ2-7	TGTGCCAGCAGTGTACATGCCTACGAGCAGTACTTC	CASSVHAYEQYF
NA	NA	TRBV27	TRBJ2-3	TGTGCCAGCAGTCCCGCGTCCAAGCCCACAGATACGCAGTATTTT	CASSPASKPTDTQYF
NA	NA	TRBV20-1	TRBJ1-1	TGCAGGGCGGGGGCTGGTTACACTGAAGCTTTCTTT	CRAGAGYTEAFF
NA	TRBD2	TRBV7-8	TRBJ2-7	TGTGCCAGCAGCTCCGGGACTAGCTTTTACGAGCAGTACTTC	CASSSGTSFYEQYF
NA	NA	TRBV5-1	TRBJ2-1	TGCGCCAGCAGCTTGCGGGAACACAATGAGCAGTTCTTC	CASSLREHNEQFF
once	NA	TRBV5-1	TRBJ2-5	TGCGCCAGCGCTCAGGACCGGGGGACCCAGTACTTC	CASAQDRGTQYF
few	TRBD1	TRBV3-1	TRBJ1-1	TGTGCCAGCAGCCCTATAGGGCAGGGGGCTACTGAAGCTTTCTTT	CASSPIGQGATEAFF